This T cell receptor beta chain was observed in a study of cytomegalovirus exposure and HLA in healthy donors. Study outcomes and limitations: A later analysis found common viral pathogens apparently linked to several of the most significant clusters. Segments of the TCR beta V type were, in most cases, productive about 90% or about 30% of the time in an earlier analysis. The study carried out a later analysis of TCR beta sequences. It associated some 15,000 of them with specific HLA alleles at a false discovery rate of 0.05.

The PCR was carried out with 60 Vbeta primers and 13 Jbeta primers. Profiled with immunoSEQ multiplex PCR; TCRdb holds only in-frame clones, not every one. The data show 85,000 to 100,000 clones, under 80% seen once. This clone was detected only a few times. Antigen unknown. With 4 bases clipped from V and 2 bases from J, the junction kept 5 bases outside the gene matches. Germline loops: CDR1 LNHDA, CDR2 SQIVND (reference sequence). This CDR3 region has 14 residues. The sequence was collected from a young woman in good health and CMV-seronegative. Input material: PBMCs. The chain links TRBV19 to TRBJ2-7; 7 bases agree with TRBD1. The CDR3 nucleotides read TGTGCCAGTAGTACAGGGACAGCAGCCTACGAGCAGTACTTC. Translated: CASSTGTAAYEQYF.